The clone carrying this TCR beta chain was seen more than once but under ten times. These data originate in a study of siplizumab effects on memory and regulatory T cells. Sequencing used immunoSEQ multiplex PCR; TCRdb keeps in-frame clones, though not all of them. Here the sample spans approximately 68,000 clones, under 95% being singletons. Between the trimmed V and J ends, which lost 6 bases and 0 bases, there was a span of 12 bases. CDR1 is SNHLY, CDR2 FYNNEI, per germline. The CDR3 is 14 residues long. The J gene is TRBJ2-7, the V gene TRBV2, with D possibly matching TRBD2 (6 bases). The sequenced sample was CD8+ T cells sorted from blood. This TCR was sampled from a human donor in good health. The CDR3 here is CASRRDSLSYEQYF. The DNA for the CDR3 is TGTGCCAGCAGAAGGGACTCCCTCTCCTACGAGCAGTACTTC.